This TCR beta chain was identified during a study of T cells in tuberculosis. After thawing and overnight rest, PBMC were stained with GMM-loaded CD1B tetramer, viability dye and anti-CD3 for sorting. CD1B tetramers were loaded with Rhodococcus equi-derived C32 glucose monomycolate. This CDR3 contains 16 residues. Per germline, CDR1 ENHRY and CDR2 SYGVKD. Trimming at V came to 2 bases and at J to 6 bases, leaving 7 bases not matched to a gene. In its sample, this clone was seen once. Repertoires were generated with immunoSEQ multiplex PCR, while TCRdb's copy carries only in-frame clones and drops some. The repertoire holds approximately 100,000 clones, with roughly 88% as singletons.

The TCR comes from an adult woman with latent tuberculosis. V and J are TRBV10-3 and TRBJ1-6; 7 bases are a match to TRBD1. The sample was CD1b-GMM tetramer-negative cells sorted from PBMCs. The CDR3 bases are TGTGCCATCAGTGAGACCCGGGACAGAGGTAATTCACCCCTCCACTTT. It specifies CAISETRDRGNSPLHF.